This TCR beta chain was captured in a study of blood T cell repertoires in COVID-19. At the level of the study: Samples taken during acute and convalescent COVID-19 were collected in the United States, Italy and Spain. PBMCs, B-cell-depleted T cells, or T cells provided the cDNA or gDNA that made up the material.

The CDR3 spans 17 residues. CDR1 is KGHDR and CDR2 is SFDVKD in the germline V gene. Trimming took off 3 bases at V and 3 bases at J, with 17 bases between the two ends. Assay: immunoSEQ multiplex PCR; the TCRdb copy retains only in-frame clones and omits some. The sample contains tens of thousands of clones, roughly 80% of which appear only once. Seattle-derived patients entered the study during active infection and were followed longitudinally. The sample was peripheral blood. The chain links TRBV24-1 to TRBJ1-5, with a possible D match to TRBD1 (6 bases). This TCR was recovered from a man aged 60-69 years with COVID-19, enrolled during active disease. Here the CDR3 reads CATSDAGTPSVNQPQHF. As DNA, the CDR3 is TGTGCCACCAGTGATGCAGGGACACCGTCGGTCAATCAGCCCCAGCATTTT.